This record looks at one TCR beta chain sequence and its context. Its antigen remains unidentified. These data come from a study of CD8 T cells in Susac syndrome. Whole-study findings and limits: The study conceded that its TCR sequencing and HLA analysis involved relatively few individuals.

The CDR3 spans 15 residues. Between the trimmed V and J ends, which lost 5 bases and 4 bases, there was a span of 15 bases. Germline V gene lookup returns CDR1 SGHNT and CDR2 YENEEA. An amount of RNA that ranged from roughly 0.5 to 1 ug was reverse transcribed with random hexamers. Amplification of TCR beta CDR3 across 54 Vbeta and 13 Jbeta was performed with immunoSEQ multiplex PCR. TCRdb re-analysed the immunoSEQ multiplex PCR reads in MiXCR, keeping a single row per CDR3 protein. The repertoire holds a few hundred thousand distinct CDR3 sequences, approximately 95% seen once, with 0.082% in the top ten.

The rearrangement uses TRBV11-3 and TRBJ2-1; tentative D call: TRBD2 (5 bases). Sequenced sample: CD4+ T cells from PBMCs. The TCR comes from a human donor with multiple sclerosis. The CDR3 sequence is CASSSRLAQYNEQFF. CDR3 coding DNA: TGTGCCAGCAGCAGTCGATTAGCGCAGTACAATGAGCAGTTCTTC.